Listed below are T cell receptor beta chains from one sample, sequenced in a study of OX40 agonist ivuxolimab in advanced cancers. The table came from immunoSEQ multiplex PCR; TCRdb's copy has only in-frame clones and leaves some out. Among tens of thousands of clones, about 90% were seen once, and the ten largest hold approximately 5%. The source material was CD4+ or CD8+ T cells sorted from blood, sampled in a trial of the OX40 agonist ivuxolimab. The receptors stem from an adult with an advanced solid tumor such as melanoma, head and neck, liver or kidney cancer. The CDR3 runs from the conserved cysteine through the conserved F or W. A D gene is named only where the DNA matches it firmly. Size tells how often a clone was seen (once, few, many) or the class of an expanded clone, and some rows leave it out.

clone_size	v_call	d_call	j_call	cdr3_nt	cdr3_aa
-	TRBV28	-	TRBJ2-6	TGTGCCAGCAGTATCTCCGGGACCTCTGGGGCCAACGTCCTGACTTTC	CASSISGTSGANVLTF
-	TRBV6-6	TRBD1	TRBJ1-2	TGTGCCAGCAGGTCCCTTGGACAGGGCAACTATGGCTACACCTTC	CASRSLGQGNYGYTF
-	TRBV7-3	-	TRBJ2-4	TGTGCCAGCAGCCCAGGGACGGGAAACATTCAGTACTTC	CASSPGTGNIQYF
-	TRBV28	TRBD2	TRBJ2-5	TGTGCCAGCAGTTTCCCGGGAGGGACGGAGACCCAGTACTTC	CASSFPGGTETQYF
-	TRBV11-2	-	TRBJ2-5	TGTGCCAGCAGCTTAAACGATGAGACCCAGTACTTC	CASSLNDETQYF
-	TRBV10-1	TRBD1	TRBJ2-2	TGCGCCAGCAGCGCCACAGGGGTTGGGACCGGGGAGCTGTTTTTT	CASSATGVGTGELFF
-	TRBV5-6	-	TRBJ1-2	TGTGCCAGCAGCTTTCGACAGCAGCACTATGGCTACACCTTC	CASSFRQQHYGYTF
-	TRBV7-9	TRBD2	TRBJ2-3	TGTGCCAGCAGCCGGGCGGGGGGGCTCTCTGCCGCAGATACGCAGTATTTT	CASSRAGGLSAADTQYF
-	TRBV7-2	-	TRBJ2-3	TGTGCCACCGAGATGAAGGGGTCGACGCAGTATTTT	CATEMKGSTQYF
-	TRBV2	-	TRBJ2-6	TGTGCCAGCAGCGAAGGAATTCCAAGGGCCAACGTCCTGACTTTC	CASSEGIPRANVLTF
-	TRBV29-1	TRBD1	TRBJ1-1	TGCAGCGCCTCGACAGGGCTGACTGAAGCTTTCTTT	CSASTGLTEAFF
-	TRBV30	-	TRBJ2-1	TGTGCCTGGAGTCCTGGTTCAGGGCAGTTCTTC	CAWSPGSGQFF
-	TRBV28	-	TRBJ1-4	TGTGCCAGCAGTCCCCCTTTCGGGGAAAAACTGTTTTTT	CASSPPFGEKLFF
-	TRBV5-1	TRBD2	TRBJ2-2	TGCGCCAGCAGCTTGGATGGACTAGCGGGAACTTACCAGACCGGGGAGCTGTTTTTT	CASSLDGLAGTYQTGELFF
-	TRBV14	-	TRBJ1-6	TGTGCCAGCAGCCCTTATTCTAATTCACCCCTCCACTTT	CASSPYSNSPLHF
once	TRBV29-1	-	TRBJ1-1	TGCAGCGTAGTTAGGTCAGGGGCGACCACTGAAGCTTTCTTT	CSVVRSGATTEAFF
-	TRBV9	TRBD1	TRBJ1-2	TGTGCCAGCAGCGGGATTGGACAGGGGGCTGGCATAAACACCTTC	CASSGIGQGAGINTF
-	TRBV5-1	-	TRBJ2-7	TGCGCCAGCAGCTCGCAAGGGGTTAGCTCCTACGAGCAGTACTTC	CASSSQGVSSYEQYF
-	TRBV28	-	TRBJ2-6	TGTGCCAGCAGTCCCGACGGACTGCCTGGGGCCAACGTCCTGACTTTC	CASSPDGLPGANVLTF
-	TRBV28	-	TRBJ1-2	TGTGCCAGCAGTCCGTCGACAGACAGCCCATTGAAGACCTTC	CASSPSTDSPLKTF
-	TRBV5-4	TRBD1	TRBJ2-7	TGTGCCAGCAGCCCGGGACAGAGCTCCTACGAGCAGTACTTC	CASSPGQSSYEQYF
-	TRBV7-9	-	TRBJ1-5	TGTGCCAGCAGCTCCATACAGGGCGGCAATCAGCCCCAGCATTTT	CASSSIQGGNQPQHF
-	TRBV11-1	-	TRBJ2-7	TGTGCCAGCAGCTCTACTGGGAACGAGCAGTACTTC	CASSSTGNEQYF
-	TRBV5-1	-	TRBJ2-5	TGCGCCAGGGGGACCCAGTACTTC	CARGTQYF
-	TRBV5-1	TRBD1	TRBJ2-5	TGCGCCAGCAGCTTGGCCAGGGGGAGAGAGACCCAGTACTTC	CASSLARGRETQYF
-	TRBV28	-	TRBJ2-7	TGTGCCAGCAGGCGGACATCCGAGGTGGGGGAGCAGTACTTC	CASRRTSEVGEQYF
-	TRBV19	-	TRBJ2-2	TGTGCCAGTAGTAAGGCAGCAAACACCGGGGAGCTGTTTTTT	CASSKAANTGELFF
-	TRBV11-2	-	TRBJ2-7	TGTGCCAGCAGCTTTTCCGGGACGACTCACTACGAGCAGTACTTC	CASSFSGTTHYEQYF
-	TRBV2	-	TRBJ2-4	TGTGCCAGCACCCAACGACGAAGTGAGGCCAAAAACATTCAGTACTTC	CASTQRRSEAKNIQYF
-	TRBV1	-	TRBJ2-3	TGCACCAGCAGCCAAGATCCGGCCCACTCATATACGCAGTATTTT	CTSSQDPAHSYTQYF
-	TRBV11-2	-	TRBJ2-7	TGTGCCAGCAGCTCTCAGATACCTCCCTACGAGCAGTACTTC	CASSSQIPPYEQYF
-	TRBV28	-	TRBJ2-3	TGTGCCAGCAGTTTAGCGGGGGCCAACACAGATACGCAGTATTTT	CASSLAGANTDTQYF
-	TRBV7-2	TRBD1	TRBJ1-2	TGTGCCAGCAGCCAGGACAGGGGCTATGGCTACACCTTC	CASSQDRGYGYTF
-	TRBV2	-	TRBJ1-5	TGTGCCAGCAGTGAAGAGGGCAGGGGCGCAGGTCAGCCCCAGCATTTT	CASSEEGRGAGQPQHF
-	TRBV6-5	-	TRBJ2-5	TGTGCCAGCAGTTACGGAGTCAGTGGGAGCGAGACCCAGTACTTC	CASSYGVSGSETQYF
-	TRBV19	TRBD1	TRBJ2-4	TGTGCCAGTAGTATGGATTACAGGGGCGCCAAAAACATTCAGTACTTC	CASSMDYRGAKNIQYF
-	TRBV7-9	-	TRBJ2-5	TGTGCCAGCAGCTTGGGGGTGGGATCCCAAGAGACCCAGTACTTC	CASSLGVGSQETQYF
-	TRBV2	-	TRBJ2-1	TGTGCCAGCAGTGAAGGGAGCTCCTACAATGAGCAGTTCTTC	CASSEGSSYNEQFF
-	TRBV29-1	-	TRBJ1-3	TGCAGCGAGAGGGGACACTTCTACTCTGGAAACACCATATATTTT	CSERGHFYSGNTIYF
once	TRBV7-8	-	TRBJ2-3	TGTGCCAGCAGCTTAGGGGGTAGGACAGATACGCAGTATTTT	CASSLGGRTDTQYF
-	TRBV7-8	-	TRBJ1-1	TGTGCCAGCAGCGGTGGGGACCCCGGCGCGGCCACTGAAGCTTTCTTT	CASSGGDPGAATEAFF
-	TRBV7-7	TRBD2	TRBJ2-1	TGTGCTAGCAGCCCCGGCGGCCTAGCGGCGAATGAGCAGTTCTTC	CASSPGGLAANEQFF
once	TRBV2	-	TRBJ2-3	TGTGCCAGCAGTGGGGAGTCCCGCGGAGCGCAGTATTTT	CASSGESRGAQYF
-	TRBV14	-	TRBJ1-2	TGTGCCAGCAGCCAAGACGCACGGACAAAGACGAAATATGGCTACACCTTC	CASSQDARTKTKYGYTF
-	TRBV28	TRBD1	TRBJ1-6	TGTGCCAGCAGAGGGACAGATACACCCCTCCACTTT	CASRGTDTPLHF
-	TRBV19	TRBD1	TRBJ1-1	TGTGCCACCACGACAGGGGATGGGACTGAAGCTTTCTTT	CATTTGDGTEAFF
-	TRBV7-9	-	TRBJ1-1	TGTGCCAGCAGCCCCCAAGGCTACACTGAAGCTTTCTTT	CASSPQGYTEAFF
-	TRBV28	TRBD2	TRBJ2-1	TGTGCCAGCAGGGACCTAGCGGGGCCACTCAATGAGCAGTTCTTC	CASRDLAGPLNEQFF
-	TRBV4-1	-	TRBJ2-7	TGCGCCAGCAGCCCTGAAATCACCTACGAGCAGTACTTC	CASSPEITYEQYF
-	TRBV7-9	TRBD2	TRBJ2-7	TGTGCCAGCAGCCCACTAGCGGGGGCACCCTACGAGCAGTACTTC	CASSPLAGAPYEQYF
-	TRBV11-2	TRBD1	TRBJ2-7	TGTGCCAGCAGCTTATCACAGGGGCAGGACGAGCAGTACTTC	CASSLSQGQDEQYF
-	TRBV7-8	-	TRBJ1-2	TGTGCCAGCAGCTTAGGGGCCCGCGGCGCTAACTATGGCTACACCTTC	CASSLGARGANYGYTF
-	TRBV28	TRBD1	TRBJ2-7	TGTGCCAGCAGGACAGGGGGGCCCTACGAGCAGTACTTC	CASRTGGPYEQYF
-	TRBV11-2	TRBD1	TRBJ1-2	TGTGCCAGCAGCTTAAGGGGGCAGGGGGGTAGCTATGGCTACACCTTC	CASSLRGQGGSYGYTF
-	TRBV6-4	-	TRBJ2-3	TGTGCCAGCAGTGACCAACAGGATTCGGATACGCAGTATTTT	CASSDQQDSDTQYF
few	TRBV10-1	-	TRBJ1-6	TGCGCCAGCAGTGAAACGGGAAATTCACCCCTCCACTTT	CASSETGNSPLHF
-	TRBV6-5	-	TRBJ1-6	TGTGCCAGCAGGGAGTCTGGCGCGGGTTCACCCCTCCACTTT	CASRESGAGSPLHF